Below are 27 T cell receptor beta chains sequenced from a single sample in a study of breast tumors, draining lymph nodes, adjacent tissues. TCRdb re-called the multiplex PCR reads through MiXCR, storing one row per CDR3 protein. The sample contains fewer than 200,000 distinct CDR3 sequences, around a third of which appear only once. Breast cancer patients provided tissue from their axillary draining lymph nodes. The specimen was axillary lymph node tissue. These receptors came from a female donor with breast cancer. Some clones in this sample may be carry-over from other donors' samples.

V usage is TRBV7-6 and J usage is TRBJ2-1, with a possible D match to TRBD2 (5 bases). With 5 bases removed from V and 8 bases from J, the gap between germline ends came to 13 bases. The CDR3 covers 13 residues. Germline CDR1 and CDR2: SGHVS and FNYEAQ. The CDR3 DNA sequence: TGTGCCAGCAGCCCAGGCGCCGGGGATGAGCAGTTCTTC. It encodes CASSPGAGDEQFF.

This clonotype showed up many times. The gene calls are TRBV12-3 or TRBV12-4 and TRBJ1-2, with 8 bases aligning to TRBD1. CDR3 size: 13 residues. V was pared by 7 bases and J by 4 bases, with 5 bases of the junction left unmatched. The CDR3 here is CASTRTGSYGYTF. CDR3 DNA: TGTGCCAGCACCAGGACAGGGTCCTATGGCTACACCTTC.

The V call is TRBV12-3 or TRBV12-4, the J call TRBJ2-5; 9 nucleotides line up with TRBD2. J lost 0 bases, V lost 4 bases, and 3 bases had no gene match. The CDR3 sequence is 15 residues long. CDR3 sequence reads: CASSSSGRYQETQYF. The CDR3 DNA reads TGTGCCAGCAGTTCGAGCGGGAGGTACCAAGAGACCCAGTACTTC.

This clonotype was counted ten times or more. The chain links TRBV6-5 to TRBJ2-7; 7 positions agree with TRBD2. CDR1 is MNHEY and CDR2 is SVGAGI in the germline V gene. This CDR3 region has 14 residues. V shed 2 bases and J 0 bases; nucleotides not matched to a gene: 1. The CDR3 DNA is TGTGCCAGCAGTTACGCGGGGGTCTCCTACGAGCAGTACTTC. Encoded protein: CASSYAGVSYEQYF.

This clonotype was recorded many times. CDR3 DNA sequence: TGCGCCAGCAGCAACGGACCTAGCGGGGGGTACCAAGAGACCCAGTACTTC. It yields the protein CASSNGPSGGYQETQYF. This chain uses TRBV5-1 with TRBJ2-5; 11 bases are shared with TRBD2. The CDR3 is 17 residues long. Germline V gives CDR1 SGHRS, CDR2 YFSETQ. V was clipped by 4 bases and J by 0 bases; unmatched bases: 8.

In regard to this clonotype: With a much larger clone just one base away, this may be a read error. V and J are TRBV11-3 and TRBJ2-1; possible D gene TRBD2, 5 bases. The germline CDR1 and CDR2 sequences are SGHNT and YENEEA. The CDR3 contains 16 residues. In nucleotides, the CDR3 is TGTGCCAGCAGCTCAAGAGGGAGCAGCTCCCACAATGAGCAGTTCTTC. Amino acid sequence: CASSSRGSSSHNEQFF.

For this clonotype: No conserved phenylalanine or tryptophan ends this CDR3, so it is likely a read error. The DNA for the CDR3 is TGTGCCAGCAGTTTCGGGAGGACAGCTTACAATTCACCCCTCCACTCT. Its translation is CASSFGRTAYNSPLHS. This sequence joins TRBV7-8 and TRBJ1-6; D is perhaps TRBD1 (6 bases). The CDR3 contains 16 residues. Germline values: CDR1 SGHVS, CDR2 FQNEAQ. The ends were cut back, 6 bases at V and 7 bases at J, with 19 bases in the middle.

The chain couples TRBV10-3 to TRBJ2-1; 7 nucleotides agree with TRBD1. The CDR3 has 13 residues. Germline-derived CDR1 and CDR2 are ENHRY and SYGVKD. The ends lost 7 bases at V and 4 bases at J; junction bases unmatched: 4. Here the CDR3 reads CAITGGSYNEQFF. Here the CDR3 DNA reads TGTGCCATCACAGGGGGATCGTACAATGAGCAGTTCTTC.

This clonotype has at least ten counts. The CDR3 protein is CSVESDPEADTQYF. The CDR3 nucleotides read TGCAGCGTTGAAAGTGACCCCGAGGCGGATACGCAGTATTTT. The rearrangement joins TRBV29-1 to TRBJ2-3; D unresolved. Germline CDR1 is SQVTM and CDR2 is ANQGSEA. This CDR3 contains 14 residues. The ends were cut back, 2 bases at V and 6 bases at J, with 15 bases in the middle.

This clonotype was found a few times. This chain uses TRBV7-9 with TRBJ2-1, with D perhaps being TRBD1 or TRBD2 (5 bases each). V was cut by 1 base and J by 5 bases, with 9 bases left in between. This CDR3 is 14 amino acids long. Per germline, CDR1 SEHNR and CDR2 FQNEAQ (reference sequence). The CDR3 nucleotides are TGTGCCAGCAGCTTAGGTTGGGGGAACAATGAGCAGTTCTTC. Its protein product is CASSLGWGNNEQFF. Full variable domain (outside the CDR3, taken from reference TRBV7-9 and TRBJ2-1): DTGVSQNPRHKITKRGQNVTFRCDPISEHNRLYWYRQTLGQGPEFLTYFQNEAQLEKSRLLSDRFSAERPKGSFSTLEIQRTEQGDSAMYLCASSLGWGNNEQFFGPGTRLTVL.

This clonotype occurred many times. The CDR3 sequence is CASSTRYNSPLHF. Written as DNA, the CDR3 is TGTGCCAGCAGTACACGGTATAATTCACCCCTCCACTTT. The V and J genes are TRBV9 and TRBJ1-6; D call uncertain. The germline CDR1 and CDR2 sequences are SGDLS and YYNGEE. The CDR3 runs 13 residues. V was clipped by 5 bases and J by 4 bases, with 7 bases between them.

This chain joins TRBV7-2 and TRBJ2-5; 7 bases align to TRBD2. Trimming at V came to 5 bases and at J to 5 bases, leaving 11 bases not matched to a gene. The CDR3 has 15 amino acids. Germline V gene lookup returns CDR1 SGHTA and CDR2 FQGNSA. Here the CDR3 DNA reads TGTGCCAGCAGCCCCCGGGGACTATCCGCGGAGACCCAGTACTTC. This gives the protein CASSPRGLSAETQYF.

As regards this clonotype: An end of the junction does not agree with germline; a read error may underlie this. The gene calls are TRBV9 and TRBJ2-3; perhaps TRBD1 as D (6 bases). The CDR3 loop spans 15 amino acids. Germline values: CDR1 SGDLS, CDR2 YYNGEE. CDR3 nucleotide sequence: TGTGACAGCACCGCCGTGGGGGCCAGCACAGATACGCGGTATTTT. Protein product: CDSTAVGASTDTRYF. Supplemented by reference TRBV9 and TRBJ2-3, the full variable domain reads DSGVTQTPKHLITATGQRVTLRCSPRSGDLSVYWYQQSLDQGLQFLIQYYNGEERAKGNILERFSAQQFPDLHSELNLSSLELGDSALYFCDSTAVGASTDTRYFGPGTRLTVL.

At least ten counts were recorded for this clonotype. The CDR3 DNA sequence: TGTGCCAGCAGCTCCACTACCTACGAGCAGTACTTC. It codes for CASSSTTYEQYF. The chain links TRBV7-9 to TRBJ2-7; D unresolved. With 4 bases removed from V and 2 bases from J, the gap between germline ends came to 6 bases. The CDR3 consists of 12 residues. The germline CDR1 and CDR2 sequences are SEHNR and FQNEAQ (reference sequence).

As for this clonotype: Mismatch with germline at one junction end may stem from a read error. This rearrangement joins TRBV6-1 to TRBJ1-5, with a tentative D call TRBD1 (5 bases). The germline CDR1 and CDR2 sequences are MNHNS and SASEGT. This CDR3 has 17 residues. In nucleotides, the CDR3 is TGTGCCAGCACCGTGGCGGCGGGCCCCCGGGGCAATCAGCCCCAGCACTTT. Translation: CASTVAAGPRGNQPQHF.

This clonotype has a handful of counts. The rearrangement joins TRBV6-2 or TRBV6-3 to TRBJ2-7; the match to TRBD1 covers 7 bases. Germline CDR1 and CDR2: MNHEY and SVGEGT. Losses at the gene ends were 6 bases for V and 2 bases for J; bases not matched to a gene: 10. The CDR3 totals 15 residues. DNA of the CDR3: TGTGCCAGCAGCCAACTACAGGGGTACCCCTACGAGCAGTACTTC. Its protein product is CASSQLQGYPYEQYF.

Remarks on this clonotype: Without the conserved terminal phenylalanine or tryptophan, this CDR3 likely stems from a read error. Because the CDR3's place on the DNA is in doubt, the DNA is left out and the CDR3 is given as listed by TCRdb. The CDR3 sequence: CASSLSLADEQYL. The genes are TRBV7-3 and TRBJ2-7. The CDR3 adds up to 13 amino acids, both ends counted. Germline V lookup: CDR1 SGHTA, CDR2 FQGTGA.

This clonotype was seen more than once but under ten times. The chain couples TRBV5-6 to TRBJ1-1, with 9 bases matching TRBD1. This CDR3 spans 15 amino acids. With 6 bases clipped from V and 0 bases from J, the junction kept 6 bases outside the gene matches. From germline, CDR1 is SGHDT and CDR2 YYEEEE. The CDR3 protein is CASNLDRGMNTEAFF. The DNA of the CDR3 is TGTGCCAGCAACCTGGACAGGGGCATGAACACTGAAGCTTTCTTT.

Points on this clonotype: A junction boundary mismatches the germline segment, possibly from a read error. V usage is TRBV20-1 and J usage is TRBJ2-4, with unresolved D. The CDR3 runs 13 residues. Germline V gene data show CDR1 as DFQATT and CDR2 as SNEGSKA (reference sequence). The CDR3 nucleotides are TGCAGTGCCTCCCCGGGTGCCAAAAACACTCAGTACTTC. It encodes CSASPGAKNTQYF.

V usage is TRBV7-2 and J usage is TRBJ2-3; D remains ambiguous. Germline assignment: CDR1 SGHTA and CDR2 FQGNSA. The CDR3 has 16 amino acids. With 1 base removed from V and 10 bases from J, the gap between germline ends came to 21 bases. The CDR3 is CASSLVDQHSTDAQYF. The CDR3 coding sequence is TGTGCCAGCAGCTTAGTCGATCAGCATAGCACGGATGCGCAGTATTTT.

The rearrangement joins TRBV7-9 to TRBJ1-1; possible D gene TRBD1, 5 bases. The CDR3 runs to 15 residues. Between the trimmed V and J ends, which lost 2 bases and 0 bases, there was a span of 10 bases. Germline CDR1 and CDR2: SEHNR and FQNEAQ (reference sequence). CDR3 protein: CASSLSAGVNTEAFF. The CDR3, as DNA: TGTGCCAGCAGCTTATCGGCGGGGGTGAACACTGAAGCTTTCTTT.

Points on this clonotype: A much larger clone lies one base from this, so it may be a read error. This CDR3 is missing its conserved last phenylalanine or tryptophan, likely due to a read error. This CDR3 is CASSQEPSGYNEQFS. CDR3 DNA: TGCGCCAGCAGCCAAGAACCTAGCGGTTACAATGAGCAGTTCTCC. This sequence joins TRBV4-3 and TRBJ2-1; 7 bases line up with TRBD2. Germline lookup yields CDR1 LGHNA and CDR2 YSLEER. The length of the CDR3 is 15 residues. Trimming took 0 bases from V and 4 from J; bases not matched to a gene: 3.

This clonotype was counted at least ten times. The V gene is TRBV5-6, the J gene TRBJ2-7; 10 bases map to TRBD2. This CDR3 region has 19 residues. J gave up 4 bases and V 4 bases, and 20 bases lay outside the gene matches. Looked up from germline, CDR1 is SGHDT and CDR2 is YYEEEE. In DNA form, the CDR3 reads TGTGCCAGCAGCCTAGCGGGAGCATTTGACTCGTGGAACCGTTACGAGCAGTACTTC. As protein: CASSLAGAFDSWNRYEQYF.

A note on this clonotype: Just one base apart from a much larger clone, this may be a read error. The CDR3 end shows no conserved phenylalanine or tryptophan, and so a read error is likely. The chain couples TRBV6-6 to TRBJ1-5, with D unclear. The CDR3 is made up of 15 amino acids. The V gene's germline CDR1 is MNHNY and CDR2 SVGAGI (reference sequence). V lost 7 bases to trimming and J lost 5 bases, with 18 bases between them. CDR3 sequence (DNA): TGTGCCAGCAACACGCTAAGTTTTGGTGATCAGCCCCAGCATCTT. Amino acid sequence: CASNTLSFGDQPQHL.

Comment on this clonotype: A read error may produce the germline difference seen at one junction end. This sequence joins TRBV7-9 and TRBJ2-1, with TRBD2 as a possible D gene (5 bases). This CDR3 spans 15 amino acids. The V gene's germline CDR1 is SEHNR and CDR2 FQNEAQ (reference sequence). CDR3 sequence: CASSLPPGSYNEQLF. The CDR3 bases are TGTGCCAGCAGCCTACCCCCGGGATCCTACAATGAGCAGCTCTTC.

This clonotype was observed at least ten times. The chain combines TRBV7-2 with TRBJ2-7, with 7 bases matching TRBD1. The CDR3 extends over 14 amino acids. The trim removed 5 bases at V and 3 bases at J, leaving 7 bases unmatched. Germline-derived CDR1 and CDR2 are SGHTA and FQGNSA. The CDR3 is CASSPSRDSYEQYF. In nucleotides, the CDR3 is TGTGCCAGCAGCCCATCACGGGACAGCTACGAGCAGTACTTC. The variable domain in full, completed from reference TRBV7-2 and TRBJ2-7, reads GAGVSQSPSNKVTEKGKDVELRCDPISGHTALYWYRQSLGQGLEFLIYFQGNSAPDKSGLPSDRFSAERTGGSVSTLTIQRTQQEDSAVYLCASSPSRDSYEQYFGPGTRLTVT.

With respect to this clonotype: A much more abundant neighbour one base away suggests this may be a read error. The chain combines TRBV7-3 with TRBJ2-3; possibly TRBD2 for D (5 bases). Per the germline V gene, CDR1 is SGHTA and CDR2 is FQGTGA. This CDR3 region has 13 residues. For the CDR3, the DNA is TGTACCAGCAGCTCGGACTTTACAGATACGCAGTATTTT. The encoded protein is CTSSSDFTDTQYF.